This TCR beta chain was found in a study of OX40 agonist ivuxolimab in advanced cancers. Study information: Age averaged approximately 60 years (range roughly 23 to 90), and roughly 80% were male. Study outcomes and limitations: Compared with CD4+, CD8+ T cells on average had more expanded clones.

Germline V gene lookup returns CDR1 LGHNA and CDR2 YSLEER. The CDR3 sequence is 15 residues long. V lost 0 bases and J 1 base, leaving 9 bases between the germline ends. Method: immunoSEQ multiplex PCR; TCRdb's copy keeps in-frame clones and lacks some. The sample records roughly 97,000 clones, approximately 90% being singletons. A single count supports this clone. The antigen remains undetermined. The material sequenced was CD4+ or CD8+ T cells sorted from blood, taken in a trial of the OX40 agonist ivuxolimab. V gene TRBV4-3 combines with J gene TRBJ1-1, with no clear D. This receptor was obtained from an adult with an advanced solid tumor such as melanoma, head and neck, liver or kidney cancer. The CDR3 loop reads CASSQDTGRNTEAFF. CDR3 nucleotide sequence: TGCGCCAGCAGCCAAGATACCGGAAGGAACACTGAAGCTTTCTTT.